A single sample is the source of the 26 T cell receptor beta chains below, sequenced in a study of blood T cell repertoires in COVID-19. Profiled with immunoSEQ multiplex PCR; TCRdb holds only in-frame clones, not every one. The sample lists around 200,000 clones, around 83% occurring once. Sequenced material: peripheral blood. The receptors shown here come from a man in his forties with active or convalescent COVID-19.

This chain links TRBV10-3 with TRBJ2-3; 7 bases match TRBD1. The CDR3 is made up of 15 amino acids. Germline values: CDR1 ENHRY, CDR2 SYGVKD. V was clipped by 3 bases and J by 5 bases; unmatched bases: 8. CDR3 sequence reads: CAISDPQGNIDTQYF. CDR3 coding DNA: TGTGCCATCAGTGATCCACAGGGGAACATAGATACGCAGTATTTT.

The gene calls are TRBV10-3 and TRBJ1-6; TRBD1 is a possible D gene (6 bases). The V gene lost 2 bases and the J gene lost 7 bases, with 9 bases spanning the gap. This CDR3 comprises 14 residues. Germline CDR1 is ENHRY and CDR2 is SYGVKD. The CDR3 region is CAISERGTNSPLHF. The CDR3, as DNA: TGTGCCATCAGTGAGAGGGGGACCAATTCACCCCTCCACTTT.

The chain is built from TRBV5-1 and TRBJ1-4, with 8 positions matching TRBD1. Germline CDR1 SGHRS, CDR2 YFSETQ. Trimming at V came to 3 bases and at J to 8 bases, leaving 9 bases not matched to a gene. This CDR3 contains 15 residues. The CDR3 spells CASSSGQGGGEKLFF. CDR3 sequence (DNA): TGCGCCAGCAGCTCCGGACAGGGAGGAGGGGAAAAACTGTTTTTT.

The chain combines TRBV4-2 with TRBJ2-7; 10 nucleotides align to TRBD1. The trim removed 7 bases at V and 7 bases at J, leaving 7 bases unmatched. The CDR3 runs to 13 residues. The germline CDR1 and CDR2 sequences are LGHNA and YNFKEQ. CDR3 residues: CASNRQGAWEQYF. The CDR3 nucleotides are TGTGCCAGCAACAGACAGGGGGCATGGGAGCAGTACTTC.

This clone was detected once. This chain links TRBV4-2 with TRBJ2-7; 10 nucleotides line up with TRBD1. CDR1 is LGHNA and CDR2 is YNFKEQ in the germline V gene. The J segment lost 1 base and the V segment lost 1 base, leaving 7 bases of the junction unmatched. CDR3 length equals 17 residues. CDR3: CASSQGPGQGSSYEQYF. In nucleotides, the CDR3 is TGTGCCAGCAGCCAAGGCCCGGGACAGGGGTCTTCCTACGAGCAGTACTTC.

The chain is built from TRBV20-1 and TRBJ2-7; 9 bases agree with TRBD1. Germline values: CDR1 DFQATT, CDR2 SNEGSKA (reference sequence). V was clipped by 3 bases and J by 6 bases; unmatched bases: 12. The CDR3 has 15 amino acids. CDR3 in amino acids: CSASARQGEFGEQYF. The CDR3 DNA reads TGCAGTGCTAGTGCAAGACAGGGGGAATTTGGCGAGCAGTACTTC.

V usage is TRBV7-8 and J usage is TRBJ1-3; D is unclear. The germline V and J ends were trimmed by 4 bases and 3 bases, with 13 bases remaining between them. There are 15 residues in the CDR3. The germline V gene has CDR1 SGHVS and CDR2 FQNEAQ. CDR3 sequence reads: CASSSGRAVGNTIYF. In DNA, the CDR3 is TGTGCCAGCAGCTCCGGGAGGGCTGTTGGAAACACCATATATTTT.

The V gene is TRBV30, the J gene TRBJ1-1, with D perhaps TRBD1 (5 bases). This CDR3 has 16 residues. Trimming removed 1 base from V and 1 base from J, with 16 bases in between. Per the germline V gene, CDR1 is GTSNPN and CDR2 is SVGIG (reference sequence). CDR3 in amino acids: CAWSAYRGGTNTEAFF. The CDR3 DNA reads as TGTGCCTGGAGTGCCTACCGGGGGGGGACGAACACTGAAGCTTTCTTT.

This clone was counted a few times. The V gene is TRBV5-4, the J gene TRBJ2-2; D might be TRBD2 (5 bases). V was trimmed by 2 bases and J by 4 bases, leaving 12 bases between them. The CDR3 has 15 amino acids. Per the germline V gene, CDR1 is SGHNT and CDR2 is YYREEE (reference sequence). The CDR3 DNA follows: TGTGCCAGCAGCTTATTAAGAGGGTCCACCGGGGAGCTGTTTTTT. Translation: CASSLLRGSTGELFF.

This clone was seen more than once but under ten times. The chain combines TRBV9 with TRBJ2-1, with 11 bases that match TRBD2. The CDR3 has 15 amino acids. The V gene's germline CDR1 is SGDLS and CDR2 YYNGEE. V was clipped by 0 bases and J by 8 bases; unmatched bases: 4. The CDR3, as DNA: TGTGCCAGCAGCGTAGTAGCGGGAGGGGAAGATGAGCAGTTCTTC. It encodes CASSVVAGGEDEQFF.

The V and J genes are TRBV7-9 and TRBJ1-5; the D is unclear. CDR3 length equals 14 residues. Trimming left V 1 base short and J 1 base short, with 5 bases between. Germline V gene lookup returns CDR1 SEHNR and CDR2 FQNEAQ (reference sequence). The CDR3 protein is CASSLGASNQPQHF. DNA for the CDR3: TGTGCCAGCAGCTTAGGGGCAAGCAATCAGCCCCAGCATTTT.

This chain uses TRBV5-1 with TRBJ2-7, with D maybe TRBD1 (6 bases). Germline V gives CDR1 SGHRS, CDR2 YFSETQ. V lost 1 base, J lost 3 bases, and 11 bases lay in between. This CDR3 spans 14 amino acids. The CDR3 here is CASSLSTGVYEQYF. In DNA, the CDR3 is TGCGCCAGCAGCTTGTCGACAGGAGTCTACGAGCAGTACTTC.

V is TRBV6-5 and J is TRBJ2-7, with 10 bases matching TRBD1. The CDR3 runs 15 residues. Losses at the gene ends were 2 bases for V and 3 bases for J; bases not matched to a gene: 4. CDR1 and CDR2 (germline): MNHEY, SVGAGI. The CDR3 coding sequence is TGTGCCAGCAGTTACCCGACAGGGGGCGTCTACGAGCAGTACTTC. The encoded protein is CASSYPTGGVYEQYF.

The chain couples TRBV2 to TRBJ1-1; no clear D gene. Trimming stripped 5 bases from V and 5 bases from J, with 18 bases between. The germline gives CDR1 SNHLY, CDR2 FYNNEI. CDR3 length equals 15 residues. The DNA for the CDR3 is TGTGCCAGCAGTAAGGACGGACTCCCGGGAACTGAAGCTTTCTTT. Protein sequence: CASSKDGLPGTEAFF.

The chain is built from TRBV7-2 and TRBJ2-6, with 13 bases identical to TRBD2. The V gene's germline CDR1 is SGHTA and CDR2 FQGNSA. The trim removed 5 bases at V and 1 base at J, leaving 5 bases unmatched. CDR3 length equals 18 residues. Here the CDR3 reads CASSELTSGRSGANVLTF. The DNA of the CDR3 is TGTGCCAGCAGCGAGCTGACTAGCGGGAGGTCTGGGGCCAACGTCCTGACTTTC. The full variable domain, its missing parts supplied by reference TRBV7-2 and TRBJ2-6, is GAGVSQSPSNKVTEKGKDVELRCDPISGHTALYWYRQSLGQGLEFLIYFQGNSAPDKSGLPSDRFSAERTGGSVSTLTIQRTQQEDSAVYLCASSELTSGRSGANVLTFGAGSRLTVL.

The V call is TRBV5-5, the J call TRBJ2-5, with D possibly being TRBD2 (6 bases). The CDR3 runs to 14 residues. Germline CDR1 is SGHKS and CDR2 is YYEKEE (reference sequence). Deletions cut 0 bases from V and 1 base from J, with 7 bases between. The CDR3, as DNA: TGTGCCAGCAGCTTGGGGGACTTCCAAGAGACCCAGTACTTC. It specifies CASSLGDFQETQYF.

In its sample, this clone was seen once. This chain links TRBV6-5 with TRBJ1-5; no clear D gene. CDR3 length: 14 amino acids. Germline CDR1 reads MNHEY; CDR2 reads SVGAGI. Trimming left V 7 bases short and J 9 bases short, with 19 bases between. This CDR3 is CASTQPGLNGPQHF. CDR3 in DNA: TGTGCCAGCACCCAACCGGGGTTGAATGGGCCCCAGCATTTT.

V usage is TRBV4-3 and J usage is TRBJ1-2; no reliable D call. Germline CDR1 and CDR2: LGHNA and YSLEER. Deletions cut 2 bases from V and 0 bases from J, with 16 bases between. The CDR3 totals 17 residues. The CDR3 sequence is CASSQSGVAATNYGYTF. The CDR3 DNA follows: TGCGCCAGCAGCCAAAGCGGGGTGGCAGCCACTAACTATGGCTACACCTTC.

The chain combines TRBV4-2 with TRBJ1-2; the D is unclear. Between the trimmed V and J ends, which lost 0 bases and 4 bases, there was a span of 6 bases. The CDR3 is 13 residues long. Germline V gives CDR1 LGHNA, CDR2 YNFKEQ. The CDR3 protein is CASSQDSGYGYTF. The DNA for the CDR3 is TGTGCCAGCAGCCAAGACAGCGGCTATGGCTACACCTTC.

The sample holds one count of this clone. This rearrangement joins TRBV18 to TRBJ2-5; 9 nucleotides match TRBD2. Germline CDR1 reads KGHSH; CDR2 reads LQKENI. CDR3 length equals 15 residues. Trimming at V came to 3 bases and at J to 5 bases, leaving 7 bases not matched to a gene. CDR3 in DNA: TGTGCCAGCTCACCCTTCGGGACTAGCAGGGAGACCCAGTACTTC. Translation gives CASSPFGTSRETQYF. The complete variable domain, with remaining parts taken from reference TRBV18 and TRBJ2-5, reads NAGVMQNPRHLVRRRGQEARLRCSPMKGHSHVYWYRQLPEEGLKFMVYLQKENIIDESGMPKERFSAEFPKEGPSILRIQQVVRGDSAAYFCASSPFGTSRETQYFGPGTRLLVL.

The CDR3, as DNA: TGTGCCAGCAGTTATGCCAGGGACACCGGGGAGCTGTTTTTT. It encodes CASSYARDTGELFF. This chain connects TRBV6-2 or TRBV6-3 to TRBJ2-2, with D possibly TRBD1 on 5 matching bases. V was clipped by 3 bases and J by 3 bases, with 8 bases between them. The CDR3 totals 14 residues. Germline V gene data show CDR1 as MNHEY and CDR2 as SVGEGT.

The chain employs TRBV11-3 and TRBJ1-2, with TRBD1 as a possible D gene (6 bases). Trimming shortened V by 5 bases and J by 4 bases, and 11 bases separated the two germline ends. This CDR3 has 13 residues. Germline V lookup: CDR1 SGHNT, CDR2 YENEEA. The CDR3 region is CASSPQDSYGYTF. The CDR3 region has the DNA TGTGCCAGCAGCCCCCAGGACAGCTATGGCTACACCTTC. Full variable domain (outside the CDR3, taken from reference TRBV11-3 and TRBJ1-2): EAGVVQSPRYKIIEKKQPVAFWCNPISGHNTLYWYLQNLGQGPELLIRYENEEAVDDSQLPKDRFSAERLKGVDSTLKIQPAELGDSAVYLCASSPQDSYGYTFGSGTRLTVV.

The chain has TRBV19 and TRBJ2-1; TRBD1 agrees at 9 bases. The germline V gene encodes CDR1 LNHDA and CDR2 SQIVND (reference sequence). CDR3 size: 14 residues. J gave up 8 bases and V 5 bases, and 7 bases lay outside the gene matches. The CDR3 nucleotides read TGTGCCAGTAGTCCGGGGACAGGGTCTTATGAGCAGTTCTTC. Amino acids: CASSPGTGSYEQFF.

CDR3 bases: TGTGCCAGTAGTGCCGAAACAGGGGGCTACACTGAAGCTTTCTTT. It is translated as CASSAETGGYTEAFF. The V and J genes are TRBV19 and TRBJ1-1; TRBD1 agrees at 9 bases. Germline lookup yields CDR1 LNHDA and CDR2 SQIVND (reference sequence). V lost 5 bases and J lost 3; bases outside the gene matches: 7. The CDR3 has 15 amino acids.

Here the CDR3 DNA reads TGCGCCAGCAGCCAAGAGCCGACAGGGTACTCTGGAAACACCATATATTTT. Amino acids: CASSQEPTGYSGNTIYF. The chain couples TRBV4-1 to TRBJ1-3, with TRBD1 matching over 7 bases. Losses at the gene ends were 0 bases for V and 0 bases for J; bases not matched to a gene: 5. The germline gives CDR1 MGHRA, CDR2 YSYEKL. The length of the CDR3 is 17 residues.

The chain carries TRBV19 and TRBJ2-1, with 7 bases fitting TRBD2. CDR3 length: 19 amino acids. Per germline, CDR1 LNHDA and CDR2 SQIVND (reference sequence). V was pared by 3 bases and J by 1 base, with 15 bases of the junction left unmatched. CDR3 sequence reads: CASSIRRSGIGSSYNEQFF. The CDR3 DNA follows: TGTGCCAGTAGTATCCGGCGCAGCGGGATAGGAAGTTCCTACAATGAGCAGTTCTTC.